A single sample is the source of the 17 T cell receptor beta chains below, sequenced in a study of blood T cell repertoires in COVID-19 (dated by TCRdb to the early 2020s). The library was prepared using the immunoSEQ multiplex PCR assay. TCRdb took over this immuneACCESS table, retaining in-frame rearrangements with V and J assigned. Such tables are incomplete; in checked studies, under half of the missing clones stem from an unresolved V gene, and the remainder is unexplained. This sample is represented by around 230,000 clones; over 75% of them were singletons. Jointly, the top ten make up 7.9% of the sample. The sequenced sample consisted of peripheral blood. These receptors came from a woman aged 80 or over with acute or convalescent COVID-19.

V and J are TRBV5-8 and TRBJ1-5; a weak D match, TRBD1 (6 bases). The V gene lost 4 bases and the J gene lost 2 bases, with 13 bases spanning the gap. Germline CDR1 SGHTS, CDR2 YDEGEE. This CDR3 is built from 15 residues. The CDR3 region has the DNA TGTGCCAGCAGCGCGAGGGACACGCGCAATCAGCCCCAGCATTTT. Residues: CASSARDTRNQPQHF.

This rearrangement joins TRBV28 to TRBJ1-4; D may be TRBD1 (6 bases). CDR3 length: 16 amino acids. In germline, CDR1 is MDHEN, CDR2 SYDVKM. Trimming removed 7 bases at V and 5 bases at J, with 20 bases between. CDR3 coding DNA: TGTGCCAGCACCCCCAAGGCCCAGGGGTGGAATGAAAAACTGTTTTTT. This translates into CASTPKAQGWNEKLFF.

This sequence joins TRBV4-1 and TRBJ2-3, with TRBD2 as a possible D gene (5 bases). The V end was cut by 4 bases, the J end by 0 bases, with 8 bases between. Germline CDR1 MGHRA, CDR2 YSYEKL. There are 14 residues in the CDR3. DNA of the CDR3: TGCGCCAGCAGCCCAAGCGGTAGCACAGATACGCAGTATTTT. Protein sequence: CASSPSGSTDTQYF.

The chain uses TRBV5-1 and TRBJ2-1, with D hard to call. Germline values: CDR1 SGHRS, CDR2 YFSETQ. The CDR3 runs to 14 residues. The V gene lost 1 base and the J gene lost 7 bases, with 12 bases spanning the gap. The CDR3 DNA sequence: TGCGCCAGCAGCTTGCCCCCGGCGGAGAATGAGCAGTTCTTC. It specifies CASSLPPAENEQFF.

The V gene is TRBV5-1, the J gene TRBJ1-2; TRBD1 agrees at 9 bases. Looked up from germline, CDR1 is SGHRS and CDR2 is YFSETQ. The CDR3 length is 14 residues. V was pared by 4 bases and J by 3 bases, with 4 bases of the junction left unmatched. The CDR3 sequence: CASSRTGEDYGYTF. The CDR3 nucleotides read TGCGCCAGCAGCCGGACAGGGGAGGACTATGGCTACACCTTC.

V gene TRBV6-2 or TRBV6-3 combines with J gene TRBJ2-2; 10 nucleotides match TRBD2. The CDR3 has 15 amino acids. The V and J ends lost 6 bases and 6 bases, in that order; junction bases with no gene match: 7. CDR1 is MNHEY, CDR2 SVGEGT, per germline. The CDR3 loop reads CASSPSGGAPGELFF. CDR3 coding DNA: TGTGCCAGCAGCCCGAGCGGGGGGGCCCCCGGGGAGCTGTTTTTT.

This chain joins TRBV5-1 and TRBJ2-2; D call uncertain. Trimming removed 0 bases from V and 4 bases from J, with 7 bases in between. This CDR3 has 14 amino acids. CDR1 is SGHRS, CDR2 YFSETQ, per germline. The CDR3 protein is CASSLDPGTGELFF. The CDR3 region has the DNA TGCGCCAGCAGCTTGGACCCAGGCACCGGGGAGCTGTTTTTT. Combining the CDR3 with reference TRBV5-1 and TRBJ2-2 gives the whole variable domain KAGVTQTPRYLIKTRGQQVTLSCSPISGHRSVSWYQQTPGQGLQFLFEYFSETQRNKGNFPGRFSGRQFSNSRSEMNVSTLELGDSALYLCASSLDPGTGELFFGEGSRLTVL.

The V gene is TRBV9, the J gene TRBJ2-3; weak D call: TRBD2 (5 bases). The CDR3 has 16 amino acids. Germline CDR1 SGDLS, CDR2 YYNGEE. Trimming took 0 bases from V and 0 from J, leaving 11 bases between them. The CDR3 coding sequence is TGTGCCAGCAGCGTAGTCAGCGGTTCTAGCACAGATACGCAGTATTTT. Its translation: CASSVVSGSSTDTQYF.

This chain links TRBV2 with TRBJ1-4, with D maybe TRBD1 (5 bases). Trimming left V 1 base short and J 14 bases short, with 11 bases between. The V gene's germline CDR1 is SNHLY and CDR2 FYNNEI. The CDR3 contains 12 residues. CDR3 region: CASSEGQLILFF. Written as DNA, the CDR3 is TGTGCCAGCAGTGAAGGACAGCTCATTCTGTTTTTT.

The V and J genes are TRBV28 and TRBJ2-7; no clear D. Trimming stripped 6 bases from V and 2 bases from J, with 8 bases between. CDR1 and CDR2 from the germline V gene are MDHEN and SYDVKM. The CDR3 extends over 12 amino acids. The DNA for the CDR3 is TGTGCCAGCAGCCTGTCTACCTACGAGCAGTACTTC. It encodes CASSLSTYEQYF.

The chain combines TRBV6-5 with TRBJ1-3; the match to TRBD1 covers 8 bases. Trimming at V came to 6 bases and at J to 4 bases, leaving 5 bases not matched to a gene. CDR1 is MNHEY and CDR2 is SVGAGI in the germline V gene. The CDR3 runs 14 residues. CDR3 nucleotide sequence: TGTGCCAGCAGCGCAGGGGGCCCAGGAAACACCATATATTTT. Its protein is CASSAGGPGNTIYF.

CDR3 nucleotide sequence: TGTGCCAGCAGCCACCAATATACAGGGGCTAATGAAAAACTGTTTTTT. Protein product: CASSHQYTGANEKLFF. This rearrangement joins TRBV3-1 (or the pseudogene TRBV3-2) to TRBJ1-4; TRBD1 agrees at 7 bases. J gave up 3 bases and V 3 bases, and 7 bases lay outside the gene matches. The CDR3 is 16 amino acids. CDR1 is LGHDT and CDR2 is YNNKEL in the germline V gene (reference sequence).

The rearrangement uses TRBV24-1 and TRBJ2-2, with 12 positions matching TRBD2. J was trimmed by 1 base and V by 3 bases; bases with no gene match: 5. The CDR3 sequence is 18 residues long. Germline V CDR1 and CDR2: KGHDR, SFDVKD. This CDR3 reads CATSDHLAGGRNTGELFF. CDR3 nucleotides: TGTGCCACCAGTGATCATCTAGCGGGAGGGCGGAACACCGGGGAGCTGTTTTTT.

This chain joins TRBV5-5 and TRBJ1-1, with a weak D call TRBD1 (5 bases). The CDR3 is 14 residues long. Trimming cost V 2 bases and J 1 base, with 9 bases left between them. In germline, CDR1 is SGHKS, CDR2 YYEKEE (reference sequence). The CDR3 sequence: CASSFGTTNTEAFF. The CDR3 nucleotides are TGTGCCAGCAGCTTCGGGACTACGAACACTGAAGCTTTCTTT.

Written as DNA, the CDR3 is TGTGCCAGCAGCCGCGGGAGGAATATCGAGCAGTACTTC. Amino acids: CASSRGRNIEQYF. J is TRBJ2-7 and V is TRBV3-1 (or the pseudogene TRBV3-2), with 8 bases identical to TRBD2. The CDR3 covers 13 residues. Losses at the gene ends were 4 bases for V and 6 bases for J; bases not matched to a gene: 5. CDR1 is LGHDT, CDR2 YNNKEL, per germline (reference sequence).

As for this clone: A much larger clone is a single base away; this may be a read error. This CDR3 is also generated by other DNA sequences in the sample. The V and J genes are TRBV7-3 and TRBJ1-1, with D possibly being TRBD1 (5 bases). Trimming removed 2 bases from V and 1 base from J, with 5 bases in between. This CDR3 contains 13 residues. Germline V gene sequence: CDR1 SGHTA, CDR2 FQGTGA. The CDR3 bases are TGTGCCAGCAGCTTAGACAGGAACACTGAAGCTTTCTTT. Protein product: CASSLDRNTEAFF.

The gene calls are TRBV5-1 and TRBJ1-1, with 9 bases matching TRBD1. The germline CDR1 and CDR2 sequences are SGHRS and YFSETQ. The CDR3 has 16 residues. V was clipped by 4 bases and J by 3 bases; unmatched bases: 10. The CDR3 region is CASSPDRGSYDTEAFF. CDR3 DNA sequence: TGCGCCAGCAGCCCCGACAGGGGGAGTTACGACACTGAAGCTTTCTTT. Full variable domain (rest looked up from reference TRBV5-1 and TRBJ1-1): KAGVTQTPRYLIKTRGQQVTLSCSPISGHRSVSWYQQTPGQGLQFLFEYFSETQRNKGNFPGRFSGRQFSNSRSEMNVSTLELGDSALYLCASSPDRGSYDTEAFFGQGTRLTVV.